This TCR beta chain was retrieved from a study of blood T cells in healthy people across ages. Germline lookup yields CDR1 LNHNV and CDR2 YYDKDF (reference sequence). The V and J ends lost 2 bases and 4 bases respectively, with 11 bases between them. The length of the CDR3 is 14 residues. Each sample yielded at least 6 micrograms of PBMC total RNA. The second PCR ran about 6 to 12 cycles with a sample-barcoded 5' primer and J-beta primers. TCRdb reprocessed the 5' RACE reads via MiXCR and lists one record per CDR3 protein. The table lists 2 million or so distinct CDR3 sequences, around 50% of them singletons. Study-wide findings and caveats: The donors' CMV status was not determined, possibly confounding changes in expanded clonotypes. Unsorted PBMCs prevented conclusive naive versus antigen-experienced comparison. When set beside aged donors, long-lived donors presented more naive CD4+ cells and higher diversity.

On this clonotype itself: Its antigen remains unidentified.

The material sequenced was blood. V gene TRBV15 combines with J gene TRBJ1-2; no definite D call. This clonotype originated in a woman aged 40 to 49 in good health. This CDR3 reads CATSRLPGSYGYTF. For the CDR3, the DNA is TGTGCCACCAGCAGACTGCCCGGGAGCTATGGCTACACCTTC.